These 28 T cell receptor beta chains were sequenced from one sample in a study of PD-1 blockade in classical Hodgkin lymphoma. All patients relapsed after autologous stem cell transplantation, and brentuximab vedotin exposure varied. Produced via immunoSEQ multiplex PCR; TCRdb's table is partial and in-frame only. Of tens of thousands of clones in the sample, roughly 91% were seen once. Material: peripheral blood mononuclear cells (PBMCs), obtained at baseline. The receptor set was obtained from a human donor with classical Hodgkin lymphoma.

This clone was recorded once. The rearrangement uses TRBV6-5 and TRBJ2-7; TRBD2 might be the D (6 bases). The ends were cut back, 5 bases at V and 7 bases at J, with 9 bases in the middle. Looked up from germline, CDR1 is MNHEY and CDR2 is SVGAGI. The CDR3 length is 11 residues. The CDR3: CASSRGLEQYF. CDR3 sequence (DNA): TGTGCCAGCAGTCGGGGGTTGGAGCAGTACTTC.

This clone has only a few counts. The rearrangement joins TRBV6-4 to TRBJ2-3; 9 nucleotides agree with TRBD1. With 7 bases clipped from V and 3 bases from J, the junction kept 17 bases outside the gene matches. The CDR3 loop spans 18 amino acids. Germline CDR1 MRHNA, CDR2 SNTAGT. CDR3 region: CASTKPFYQDRGTDTQYF. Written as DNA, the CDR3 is TGTGCCAGCACCAAGCCCTTCTACCAGGACAGGGGAACAGATACGCAGTATTTT.

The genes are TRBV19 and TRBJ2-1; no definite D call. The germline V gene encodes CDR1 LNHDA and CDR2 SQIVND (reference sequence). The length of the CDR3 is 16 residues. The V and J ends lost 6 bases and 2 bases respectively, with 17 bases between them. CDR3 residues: CASSYLGLSAYNEQFF. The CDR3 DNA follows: TGTGCCAGTAGCTACTTGGGCCTATCCGCCTACAATGAGCAGTTCTTC.

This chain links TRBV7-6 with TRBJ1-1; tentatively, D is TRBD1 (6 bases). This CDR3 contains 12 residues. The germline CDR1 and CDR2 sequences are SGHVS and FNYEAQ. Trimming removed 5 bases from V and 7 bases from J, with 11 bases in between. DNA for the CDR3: TGTGCCAGCAGCAAGACAGGCTTTGAAGCTTTCTTT. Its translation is CASSKTGFEAFF.

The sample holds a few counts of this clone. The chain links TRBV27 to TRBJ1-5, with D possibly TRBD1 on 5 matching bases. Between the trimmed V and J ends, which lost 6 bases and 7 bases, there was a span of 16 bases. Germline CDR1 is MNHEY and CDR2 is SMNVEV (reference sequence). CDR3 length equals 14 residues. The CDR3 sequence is CASSNRVGGQPQHF. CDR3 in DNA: TGTGCCAGCAGCAACCGGGTGGGGGGACAGCCCCAGCATTTT.

The CDR3, as DNA: TGTGCCAGCAGCCTAATAACAGGGGGCCTCGAGCAGTACTTC. Translated: CASSLITGGLEQYF. The rearrangement links TRBV28 to TRBJ2-7, with 9 bases matching TRBD1. The germline CDR1 and CDR2 sequences are MDHEN and SYDVKM. This CDR3 contains 14 residues. The V segment lost 6 bases and the J segment 6 bases; nucleotides outside the gene matches: 9.

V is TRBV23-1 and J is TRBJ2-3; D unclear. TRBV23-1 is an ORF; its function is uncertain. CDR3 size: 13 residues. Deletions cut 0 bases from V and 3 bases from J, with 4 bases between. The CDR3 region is CASSQSRTDTQYF. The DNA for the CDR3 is TGCGCCAGCAGTCAATCGAGAACAGATACGCAGTATTTT.

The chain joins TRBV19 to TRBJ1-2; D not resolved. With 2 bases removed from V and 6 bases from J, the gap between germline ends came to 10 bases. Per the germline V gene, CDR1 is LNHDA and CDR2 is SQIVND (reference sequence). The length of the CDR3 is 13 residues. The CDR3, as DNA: TGTGCCAGTAGTATAACCCTCCCTGATGGCTACACCTTC. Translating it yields CASSITLPDGYTF.

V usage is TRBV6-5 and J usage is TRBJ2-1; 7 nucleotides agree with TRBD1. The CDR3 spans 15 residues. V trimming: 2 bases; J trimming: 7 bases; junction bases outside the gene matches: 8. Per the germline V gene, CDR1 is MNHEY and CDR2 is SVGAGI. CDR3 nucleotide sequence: TGTGCCAGCAGTTACGGATGGGCAGGGGGTAATGAGCAGTTCTTC. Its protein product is CASSYGWAGGNEQFF.

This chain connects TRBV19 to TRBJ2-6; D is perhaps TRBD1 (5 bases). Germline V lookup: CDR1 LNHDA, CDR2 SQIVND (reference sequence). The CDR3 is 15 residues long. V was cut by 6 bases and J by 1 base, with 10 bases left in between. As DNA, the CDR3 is TGTGCCAGTAGCGGCAGGGTGTCTGGGGCCAACGTCCTGACTTTC. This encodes CASSGRVSGANVLTF.

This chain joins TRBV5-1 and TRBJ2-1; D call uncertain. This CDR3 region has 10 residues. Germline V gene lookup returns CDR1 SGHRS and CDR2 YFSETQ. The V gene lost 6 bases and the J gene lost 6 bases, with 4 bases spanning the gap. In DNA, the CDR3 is TGCGCCAGCATTGTCAATGAGCAGTTCTTC. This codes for CASIVNEQFF.

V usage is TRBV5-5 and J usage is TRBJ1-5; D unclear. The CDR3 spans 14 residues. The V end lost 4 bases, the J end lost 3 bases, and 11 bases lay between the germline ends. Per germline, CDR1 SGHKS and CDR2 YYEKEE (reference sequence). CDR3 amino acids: CASSLLPTNQPQHF. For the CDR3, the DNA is TGTGCCAGCAGCCTACTCCCGACCAATCAGCCCCAGCATTTT.

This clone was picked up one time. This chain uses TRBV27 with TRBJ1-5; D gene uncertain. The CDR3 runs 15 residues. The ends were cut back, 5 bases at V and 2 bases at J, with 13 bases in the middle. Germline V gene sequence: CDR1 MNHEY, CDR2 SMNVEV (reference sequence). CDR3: CASSPGPSGNQPQHF. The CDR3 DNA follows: TGTGCCAGCAGTCCCGGACCGAGCGGCAATCAGCCCCAGCATTTT.

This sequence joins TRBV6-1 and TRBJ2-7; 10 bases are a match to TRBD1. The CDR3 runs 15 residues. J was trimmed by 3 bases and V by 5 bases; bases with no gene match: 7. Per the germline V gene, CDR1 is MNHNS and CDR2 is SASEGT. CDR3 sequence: CASSNPGQGIYEQYF. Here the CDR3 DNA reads TGTGCCAGCAGTAATCCGGGACAGGGGATCTACGAGCAGTACTTC.

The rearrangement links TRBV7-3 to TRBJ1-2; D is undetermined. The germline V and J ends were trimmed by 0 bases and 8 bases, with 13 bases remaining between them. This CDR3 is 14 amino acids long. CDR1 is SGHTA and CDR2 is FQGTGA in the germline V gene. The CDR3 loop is CASSLTPGELGYTF. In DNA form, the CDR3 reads TGTGCCAGCAGCTTAACCCCCGGTGAACTGGGCTACACCTTC.

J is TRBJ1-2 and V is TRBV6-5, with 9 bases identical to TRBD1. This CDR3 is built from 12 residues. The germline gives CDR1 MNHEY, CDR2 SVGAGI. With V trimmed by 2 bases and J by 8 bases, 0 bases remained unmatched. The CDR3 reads CASSYGTGGYTF. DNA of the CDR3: TGTGCCAGCAGTTACGGGACAGGGGGCTACACCTTC.

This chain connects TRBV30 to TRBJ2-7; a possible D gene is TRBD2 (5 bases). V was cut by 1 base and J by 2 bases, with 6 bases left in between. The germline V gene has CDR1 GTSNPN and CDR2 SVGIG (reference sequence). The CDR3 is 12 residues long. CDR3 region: CAWSAGAYEQYF. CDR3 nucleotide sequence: TGTGCCTGGAGTGCCGGGGCCTACGAGCAGTACTTC.

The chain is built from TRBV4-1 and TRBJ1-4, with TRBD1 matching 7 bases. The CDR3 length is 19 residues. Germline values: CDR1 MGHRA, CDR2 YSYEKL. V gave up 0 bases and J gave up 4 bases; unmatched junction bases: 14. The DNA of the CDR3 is TGCGCCAGCAGCCAAGAAGCCATCCCGATTACAGGGGTTAATGAAAAACTGTTTTTT. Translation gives CASSQEAIPITGVNEKLFF.

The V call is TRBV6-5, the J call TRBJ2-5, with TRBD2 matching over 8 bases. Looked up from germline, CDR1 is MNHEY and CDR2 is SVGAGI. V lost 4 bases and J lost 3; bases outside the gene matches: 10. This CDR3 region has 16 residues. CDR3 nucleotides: TGTGCCAGCAGTTCCTATTTAGGTAGCGGGGAAGAGACCCAGTACTTC. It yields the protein CASSSYLGSGEETQYF.

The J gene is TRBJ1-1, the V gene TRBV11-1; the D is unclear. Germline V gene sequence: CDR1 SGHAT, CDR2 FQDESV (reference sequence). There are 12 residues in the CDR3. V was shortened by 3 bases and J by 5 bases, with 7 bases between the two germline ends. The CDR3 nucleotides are TGTGCCAGCAGCTTGGCGAGGACTGAAGCTTTCTTT. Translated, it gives CASSLARTEAFF.

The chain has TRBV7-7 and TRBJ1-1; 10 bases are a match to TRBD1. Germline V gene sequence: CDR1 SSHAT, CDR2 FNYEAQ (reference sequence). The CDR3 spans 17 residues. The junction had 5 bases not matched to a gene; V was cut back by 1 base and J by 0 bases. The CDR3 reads CASSLDGQGVMNTEAFF. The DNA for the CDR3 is TGTGCCAGCAGCTTAGACGGACAGGGGGTCATGAACACTGAAGCTTTCTTT. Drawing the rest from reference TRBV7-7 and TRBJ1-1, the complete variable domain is GAGVSQSPRYKVTKRGQDVTLRCDPISSHATLYWYQQALGQGPEFLTYFNYEAQPDKSGLPSDRFSAERPEGSISTLTIQRTEQRDSAMYRCASSLDGQGVMNTEAFFGQGTRLTVV.

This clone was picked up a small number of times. The CDR3 region has the DNA TGTGCCAGCAGCTTAGTAGGACTAGAAGCGGTCGAGCAGTACTTC. This translates into CASSLVGLEAVEQYF. The chain recombines TRBV11-3 with TRBJ2-7; 7 bases match TRBD2. From germline, CDR1 is SGHNT and CDR2 YENEEA. V lost 1 base and J lost 6; bases outside the gene matches: 9. This CDR3 comprises 15 residues.

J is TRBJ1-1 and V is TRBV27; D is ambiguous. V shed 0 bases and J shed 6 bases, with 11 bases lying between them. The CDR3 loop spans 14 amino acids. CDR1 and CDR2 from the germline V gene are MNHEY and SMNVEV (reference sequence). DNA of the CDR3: TGTGCCAGCAGTTTATCTAACCGGGCATCTGAAGCTTTCTTT. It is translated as CASSLSNRASEAFF.

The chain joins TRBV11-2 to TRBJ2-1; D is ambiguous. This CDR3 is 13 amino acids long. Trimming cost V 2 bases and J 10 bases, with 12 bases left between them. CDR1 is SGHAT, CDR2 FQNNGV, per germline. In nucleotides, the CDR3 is TGTGCCAGCAGCTTAATACCCTATGAGGAGCAGTTCTTC. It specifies CASSLIPYEEQFF.

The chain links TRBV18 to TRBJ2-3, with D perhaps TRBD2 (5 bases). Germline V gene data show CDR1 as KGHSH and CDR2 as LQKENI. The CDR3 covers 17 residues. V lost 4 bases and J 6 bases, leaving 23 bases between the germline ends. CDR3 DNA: TGTGCCAGCTCACAACTCCCGGGAAACACCCTTCTGGATACGCAGTATTTT. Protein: CASSQLPGNTLLDTQYF.

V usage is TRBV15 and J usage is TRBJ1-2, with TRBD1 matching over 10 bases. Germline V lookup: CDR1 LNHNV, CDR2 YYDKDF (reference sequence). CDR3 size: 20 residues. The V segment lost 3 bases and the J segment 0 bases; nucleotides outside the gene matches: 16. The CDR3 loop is CATSRIPGQGPPIANYGYTF. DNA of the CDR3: TGTGCCACCAGCAGGATCCCGGGACAGGGGCCTCCCATTGCTAACTATGGCTACACCTTC. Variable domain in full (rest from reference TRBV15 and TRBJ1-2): DAMVIQNPRYQVTQFGKPVTLSCSQTLNHNVMYWYQQKSSQAPKLLFHYYDKDFNNEADTPDNFQSRRPNTSFCFLDIRSPGLGDTAMYLCATSRIPGQGPPIANYGYTFGSGTRLTVV.

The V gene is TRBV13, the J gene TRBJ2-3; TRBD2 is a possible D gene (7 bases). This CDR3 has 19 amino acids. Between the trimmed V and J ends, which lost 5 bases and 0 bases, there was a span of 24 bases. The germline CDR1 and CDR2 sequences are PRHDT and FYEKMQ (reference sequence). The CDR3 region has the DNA TGTGCCAGCAGCCTTAGGCTAACGGGGGGCCCACCTAGCACAGATACGCAGTATTTT. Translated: CASSLRLTGGPPSTDTQYF.

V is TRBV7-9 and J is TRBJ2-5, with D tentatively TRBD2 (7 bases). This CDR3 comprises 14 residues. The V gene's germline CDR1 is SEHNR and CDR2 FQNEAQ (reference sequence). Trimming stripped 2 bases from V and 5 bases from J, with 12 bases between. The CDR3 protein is CASSLRGAEETQYF. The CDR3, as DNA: TGTGCCAGCAGCTTACGGGGGGCGGAGGAGACCCAGTACTTC.